This is a list of T cell receptor beta chains from one sample in a study of T-cell memory formation after mild COVID-19. A single record per CDR3 protein comes from TCRdb applying MiXCR to the 5' RACE reads. The table includes about 240,000 distinct CDR3 sequences, 7.5% to 10% detected once. What was sequenced was PBMCs or a T cell subset sorted from them (not recorded which). All receptors derive from a young man who had mild COVID-19 (a few samples of this study predate the infection). Cell type and time point are not known. The CDR3 runs from the conserved cysteine through the conserved F or W. D genes are given only for firm matches. Clone sizes are given selectively: once, few, many, or a class where the clone is expanded.

d_call j_call v_call clone_size cdr3_aa cdr3_nt
NA TRBJ2-3 TRBV5-4 NA CASSSSRFTDTQYF TGTGCCAGCAGCTCCTCTCGATTCACAGATACGCAGTATTTT
NA TRBJ1-4 TRBV20-1 few CSAGAATNEKLFF TGCAGTGCTGGGGCCGCAACTAATGAAAAACTGTTTTTT
TRBD1 TRBJ1-1 TRBV7-8 few CASSLSYKGGSEAFF TGTGCCAGCAGCTTAAGTTATAAAGGGGGCTCTGAAGCTTTCTTT
TRBD1 TRBJ1-6 TRBV5-1 few CASSVPDRGPLHF TGCGCCAGCAGCGTACCAGACAGGGGCCCCCTCCACTTT
NA TRBJ2-1 TRBV7-2 many CASSSAGHHEQFF TGTGCCAGCAGCTCAGCAGGGCACCATGAGCAGTTCTTC
TRBD1 TRBJ2-1 TRBV9 NA CASSPPGQGPNEQFF TGTGCCAGCAGCCCTCCGGGACAGGGGCCCAATGAGCAGTTCTTC
TRBD2 TRBJ2-1 TRBV10-3 NA CATTSGAGVLNEQFF TGTGCCACCACCTCGGGAGCGGGGGTTTTGAATGAGCAGTTCTTC
NA TRBJ1-4 TRBV5-1 few CASSSDLTNEKLFF TGCGCCAGCAGCTCGGACTTGACTAATGAAAAACTGTTTTTT
TRBD2 TRBJ2-3 TRBV11-2 many CASSSRLAVTGDTQYF TGTGCCAGCAGCTCTAGACTAGCGGTGACGGGAGATACGCAGTATTTT
NA TRBJ2-2 TRBV7-6 many CASSPGSGTNTGELFF TGTGCCAGCAGCCCAGGGTCGGGGACGAACACCGGGGAGCTGTTTTTT
NA TRBJ1-2 TRBV27 few CASSLTYSNYGYTF TGTGCCAGCAGTTTGACCTACAGTAACTATGGCTACACCTTC
NA TRBJ2-2 TRBV5-1 many CASSLDSTGELFF TGCGCCAGCAGCTTGGATAGCACCGGGGAGCTGTTTTTT
TRBD2 TRBJ2-5 TRBV20-1 few CSANGGAQETQYF TGCAGTGCTAACGGGGGGGCCCAAGAGACCCAGTACTTC
TRBD1 TRBJ2-1 TRBV20-1 many CSARDLGRGLVNEQFF TGCAGTGCTAGAGATCTCGGCAGGGGGCTTGTGAATGAGCAGTTCTTC